One sample yielded the 5 T cell receptor beta chains listed below, sequenced in a study of technical replicates of blood from a handful of donors. Measured with immunoSEQ multiplex PCR; TCRdb has only the in-frame clones, and not every one. The sample lists 75,000 to 90,000 clones, approximately 95% occurring once. Sequenced input: T cells isolated from PBMCs. Receptors originate from a human donor in good health.

The gene calls are TRBV7-3 and TRBJ2-3; no clear D gene. CDR3 size: 14 residues. Trimming stripped 2 bases from V and 1 base from J, with 7 bases between. Germline CDR1 is SGHTA and CDR2 is FQGTGA. CDR3 sequence reads: CASSLGQGTDTQYF. In DNA, the CDR3 is TGTGCCAGCAGCTTAGGTCAGGGCACAGATACGCAGTATTTT.

V usage is TRBV5-6 and J usage is TRBJ1-1; D is perhaps TRBD1 (6 bases). Trimming removed 7 bases at V and 8 bases at J, with 18 bases between. Per germline, CDR1 SGHDT and CDR2 YYEEEE. The CDR3 runs to 13 residues. The chain's CDR3 is CASLTGTHDEAFF. CDR3 in DNA: TGTGCCAGCCTAACCGGGACACATGACGAAGCTTTCTTT. The whole variable domain, remainder taken from reference TRBV5-6 and TRBJ1-1, is DAGVTQSPTHLIKTRGQQVTLRCSPKSGHDTVSWYQQALGQGPQFIFQYYEEEERQRGNFPDRFSGHQFPNYSSELNVNALLLGDSALYLCASLTGTHDEAFFGQGTRLTVV.

The CDR3 loop reads CASSPEGHGEKLFF. The CDR3 DNA follows: TGTGCCAGCAGCCCGGAGGGGCATGGTGAAAAACTGTTTTTT. This chain connects TRBV9 to TRBJ1-4; D might be TRBD1 (5 bases). V shed 4 bases and J shed 7 bases, with 14 bases lying between them. This CDR3 region has 14 residues. Germline CDR1 and CDR2: SGDLS and YYNGEE.

The chain links TRBV27 to TRBJ2-7, with a tentative D call TRBD2 (5 bases). Germline CDR1 MNHEY, CDR2 SMNVEV (reference sequence). V lost 8 bases, J lost 2 bases, and 13 bases lay in between. The CDR3 consists of 13 residues. The CDR3 DNA follows: TGTGCCAGCGGCATCCGGCGGGCCTACGAGCAGTACTTC. It specifies CASGIRRAYEQYF.

The sample holds a few counts of this clone. The chain links TRBV4-2 to TRBJ1-2; D is undetermined. Germline CDR1 and CDR2: LGHNA and YNFKEQ. The ends were cut back, 1 base at V and 3 bases at J, with 3 bases in the middle. The CDR3 contains 12 residues. The CDR3: CASSQGDYGYTF. Here the CDR3 DNA reads TGTGCCAGCAGCCAAGGCGACTATGGCTACACCTTC.